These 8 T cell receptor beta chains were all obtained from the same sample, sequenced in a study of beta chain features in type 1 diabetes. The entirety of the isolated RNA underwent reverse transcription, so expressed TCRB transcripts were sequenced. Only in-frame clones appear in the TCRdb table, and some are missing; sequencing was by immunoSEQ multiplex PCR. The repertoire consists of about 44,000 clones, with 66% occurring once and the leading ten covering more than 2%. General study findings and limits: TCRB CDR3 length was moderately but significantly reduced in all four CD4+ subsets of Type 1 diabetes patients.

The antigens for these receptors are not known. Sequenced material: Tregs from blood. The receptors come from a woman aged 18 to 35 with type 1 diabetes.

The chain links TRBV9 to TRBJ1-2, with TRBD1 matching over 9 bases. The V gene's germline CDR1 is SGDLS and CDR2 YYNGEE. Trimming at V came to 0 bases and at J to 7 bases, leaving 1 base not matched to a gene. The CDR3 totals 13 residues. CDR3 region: CASSVGQGVGYTF. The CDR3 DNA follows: TGTGCCAGCAGCGTAGGACAGGGGGTTGGCTACACCTTC.

The CDR3 sequence is CASSPGQGSTDTQYF. In nucleotides, the CDR3 is TGTGCCAGCAGCCCGGGACAGGGTAGTACAGATACGCAGTATTTT. This rearrangement joins TRBV5-6 to TRBJ2-3, with TRBD1 matching 9 bases. This CDR3 comprises 15 residues. The germline CDR1 and CDR2 sequences are SGHDT and YYEEEE. Trimming at V came to 4 bases and at J to 3 bases, leaving 6 bases not matched to a gene.

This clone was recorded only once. CDR3 sequence: CASSSSLKPAGGGFEQYF. Here the CDR3 DNA reads TGTGCCAGCAGTTCCTCGCTAAAACCAGCGGGAGGGGGCTTCGAGCAGTACTTC. The V gene is TRBV28, the J gene TRBJ2-7; 10 bases are shared with TRBD2. There are 18 residues in the CDR3. After removal of 4 bases from V and 6 bases from J, the junction contained 18 bases not matched to a gene. Germline V gene data show CDR1 as MDHEN and CDR2 as SYDVKM.

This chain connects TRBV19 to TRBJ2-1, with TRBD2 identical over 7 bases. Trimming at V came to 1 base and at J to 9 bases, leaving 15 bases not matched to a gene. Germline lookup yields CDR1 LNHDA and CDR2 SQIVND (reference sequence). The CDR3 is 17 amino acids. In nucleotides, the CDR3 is TGTGCCAGTAGTATAGGTGTAAATGGCGGGAGAGTTGGTGAGCAGTTCTTC. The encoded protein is CASSIGVNGGRVGEQFF.

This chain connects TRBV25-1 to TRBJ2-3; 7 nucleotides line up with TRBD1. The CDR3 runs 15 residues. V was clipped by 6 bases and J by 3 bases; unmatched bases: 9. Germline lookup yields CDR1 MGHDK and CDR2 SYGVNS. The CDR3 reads CASRVGGAGTDTQYF. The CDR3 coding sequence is TGTGCCAGCAGGGTAGGGGGCGCCGGGACAGATACGCAGTATTTT.

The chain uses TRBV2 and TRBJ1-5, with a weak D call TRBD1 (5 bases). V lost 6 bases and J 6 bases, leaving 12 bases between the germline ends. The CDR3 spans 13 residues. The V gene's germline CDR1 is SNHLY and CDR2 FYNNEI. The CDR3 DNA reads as TGTGCCAGCAGGGGGCAGGTTGGTCAGCCCCAGCATTTT. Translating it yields CASRGQVGQPQHF.

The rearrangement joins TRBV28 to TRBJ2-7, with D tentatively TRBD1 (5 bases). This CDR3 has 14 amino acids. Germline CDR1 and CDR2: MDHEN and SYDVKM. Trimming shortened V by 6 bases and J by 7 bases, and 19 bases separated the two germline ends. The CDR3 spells CASSRSGRATEQYF. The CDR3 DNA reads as TGTGCCAGCAGCCGGTCGGGCAGGGCGACAGAGCAGTACTTC.

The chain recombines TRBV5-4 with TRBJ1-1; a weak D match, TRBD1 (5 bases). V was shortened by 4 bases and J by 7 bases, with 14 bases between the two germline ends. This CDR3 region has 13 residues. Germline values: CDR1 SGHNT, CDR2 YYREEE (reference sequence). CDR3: CASSPVQGNEAFF. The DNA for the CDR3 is TGTGCCAGCAGCCCGGTGCAGGGAAATGAAGCTTTCTTT.